The T cell receptor beta chain described here comes from a study of shared clonotypes between healthy human individuals. The study, taken as a whole, reports: What limited the represented genetic and exposure-history diversity was the small number of donors. Clonotype sharing levels among donors were expected to vary with sequencing depth.

Researchers partitioned CD4+ cells into CD45RA+ naive and CD45RA-negative memory subsets. Clones were read by immunoSEQ multiplex PCR, and TCRdb kept only the in-frame ones, dropping some. Of 170,000 or so clones listed, around 63% are singletons. Concerning this clone itself: The antigen is unknown.

Germline V CDR1 and CDR2: KGHSH, LQKENI. The V end lost 2 bases, the J end lost 6 bases, and 8 bases lay between the germline ends. This CDR3 is 12 amino acids long. The chain is built from TRBV18 and TRBJ2-7, with D perhaps TRBD1 (5 bases). The sample consisted of memory CD4+ T cells sorted from blood. Indicated subset: CD45RA-negative fraction. The TCR sequence derives from a man in his thirties or forties in good health. The CDR3 here is CASSPEGVEQYF. The CDR3 nucleotides read TGTGCCAGCTCACCAGAAGGGGTCGAGCAGTACTTC. Based on the CDR3 plus reference TRBV18 and TRBJ2-7, the full variable domain is NAGVMQNPRHLVRRRGQEARLRCSPMKGHSHVYWYRQLPEEGLKFMVYLQKENIIDESGMPKERFSAEFPKEGPSILRIQQVVRGDSAAYFCASSPEGVEQYFGPGTRLTVT.